Following are 29 T cell receptor beta chains from one sample sequenced in a study of shared clonotypes between healthy human individuals. Some clones are missing from TCRdb's copy, which holds only in-frame ones; the method was immunoSEQ multiplex PCR. The sample includes about 2 million clones, roughly 96% of them seen just once. Sequences were obtained from naive CD4+ T cells sorted from blood. Subset specified: CD45RA+ positively selected. The receptors shown here come from a young man in good health.

This clone was seen a single time. V and J are TRBV27 and TRBJ2-2; possibly TRBD1 for D (6 bases). Germline V lookup: CDR1 MNHEY, CDR2 SMNVEV (reference sequence). CDR3 length equals 13 residues. V lost 3 bases to trimming and J lost 11 bases, with 13 bases between them. The DNA for the CDR3 is TGTGCCAGCAGTTTCCGGTGGGGGCCCGAGCTGTTTTTT. Residues: CASSFRWGPELFF.

The chain carries TRBV7-2 and TRBJ2-2, with a tentative D call TRBD2 (5 bases). Trimming took 1 base from V and 5 from J, leaving 11 bases between them. The CDR3 extends over 15 amino acids. The V gene's germline CDR1 is SGHTA and CDR2 FQGNSA. CDR3 loop: CASSLVTAVTGELFF. CDR3 coding DNA: TGTGCCAGCAGCTTAGTCACAGCGGTGACCGGGGAGCTGTTTTTT. The whole variable domain, remainder taken from reference TRBV7-2 and TRBJ2-2, is GAGVSQSPSNKVTEKGKDVELRCDPISGHTALYWYRQSLGQGLEFLIYFQGNSAPDKSGLPSDRFSAERTGGSVSTLTIQRTQQEDSAVYLCASSLVTAVTGELFFGEGSRLTVL.

This sequence joins TRBV18 and TRBJ2-7; 11 bases align to TRBD1. The germline V gene encodes CDR1 KGHSH and CDR2 LQKENI. The CDR3 has 15 residues. V lost 4 bases and J lost 3; bases outside the gene matches: 5. For the CDR3, the DNA is TGTGCCAGCTCACGACCCGGGACAGGGGGCTACGAGCAGTACTTC. Its protein product is CASSRPGTGGYEQYF.

This clone was counted once. V and J are TRBV4-2 and TRBJ2-7; D unresolved. Trimming took off 1 base at V and 2 bases at J, with 6 bases between the two ends. The CDR3 loop spans 13 amino acids. Germline V gene sequence: CDR1 LGHNA, CDR2 YNFKEQ. The CDR3 is CASSQGVPYEQYF. The CDR3 coding sequence is TGTGCCAGCAGCCAAGGGGTCCCCTACGAGCAGTACTTC.

The chain is built from TRBV7-9 and TRBJ2-3, with D possibly being TRBD1 (6 bases). The CDR3 covers 15 residues. Germline V gene sequence: CDR1 SEHNR, CDR2 FQNEAQ (reference sequence). V lost 5 bases, J lost 3 bases, and 15 bases lay in between. The CDR3 sequence: CASSHDRTSTDTQYF. As DNA, the CDR3 is TGTGCCAGCAGCCACGACAGGACCTCGACAGATACGCAGTATTTT.

The rearrangement joins TRBV5-1 to TRBJ1-1; D is undetermined. CDR1 and CDR2 from the germline V gene are SGHRS and YFSETQ. The V end was cut by 4 bases, the J end by 5 bases, with 18 bases between. This CDR3 has 15 amino acids. DNA for the CDR3: TGCGCCAGCAGCGCTTGGATGAGGGCGGGGACTGAAGCTTTCTTT. Protein: CASSAWMRAGTEAFF.

V is TRBV10-2 and J is TRBJ2-3; a weak D match, TRBD2 (5 bases). The CDR3 length is 13 residues. V gave up 7 bases and J gave up 0 bases, with 8 bases separating them. CDR1 WSHSY and CDR2 SAAADI come from the germline V gene. This CDR3 reads CASKWTSTDTQYF. In DNA, the CDR3 is TGCGCCAGCAAATGGACTAGCACAGATACGCAGTATTTT.

Note on this clone: This specimen includes other DNA sequences encoding the same CDR3. The chain employs TRBV5-1 and TRBJ1-1; D not certain. The V gene lost 2 bases and the J gene lost 4 bases, with 12 bases spanning the gap. Germline V gives CDR1 SGHRS, CDR2 YFSETQ. The CDR3 spans 14 residues. CDR3: CASSLQTGSTEAFF. In DNA form, the CDR3 reads TGCGCCAGCAGCTTACAAACGGGGAGCACTGAAGCTTTCTTT.

The gene calls are TRBV7-2 and TRBJ1-1; D is unresolved. Trimming took off 0 bases at V and 1 base at J, with 15 bases between the two ends. The CDR3 spans 17 residues. Germline V gene data show CDR1 as SGHTA and CDR2 as FQGNSA. The CDR3 DNA follows: TGTGCCAGCAGCTTAGCCGGCGGGGTGGTACGGAACACTGAAGCTTTCTTT. As protein: CASSLAGGVVRNTEAFF.

The chain carries TRBV6-5 and TRBJ1-3; D might be TRBD1 (6 bases). The V end was cut by 6 bases, the J end by 3 bases, with 12 bases between. This CDR3 region has 14 residues. The germline gives CDR1 MNHEY, CDR2 SVGAGI. The chain's CDR3 is CASRDSAGGNTIYF. The CDR3 DNA reads TGTGCCAGCAGGGACAGTGCCGGTGGAAACACCATATATTTT.

A note on this clone: A much more abundant neighbour one base away suggests this may be a read error. The rearrangement joins TRBV27 to TRBJ1-1, with 7 bases fitting TRBD1. Germline V gene lookup returns CDR1 MNHEY and CDR2 SMNVEV (reference sequence). V was pared by 6 bases and J by 1 base, with 5 bases of the junction left unmatched. The CDR3 runs to 14 residues. The CDR3 is CASRPGTANTEAFF. CDR3 nucleotides: TGTGCCAGCAGACCCGGGACAGCGAACACTGAAGCTTTCTTT.

The V gene is TRBV6-6, the J gene TRBJ1-1; D might be TRBD1 (6 bases). This CDR3 spans 14 amino acids. Germline lookup yields CDR1 MNHNY and CDR2 SVGAGI (reference sequence). Deletions cut 6 bases from V and 4 bases from J, with 15 bases between. The CDR3 spells CASRGRTDFTEAFF. The CDR3 DNA sequence: TGTGCCAGCAGGGGAAGGACAGACTTCACTGAAGCTTTCTTT.

This chain joins TRBV10-2 and TRBJ2-7, with 9 bases identical to TRBD1. CDR3 length: 15 amino acids. Germline V lookup: CDR1 WSHSY, CDR2 SAAADI. V dropped 7 bases and J dropped 5; count of bases not matched to a gene: 12. The CDR3 region is CASTEEGQGIDEQYF. CDR3 DNA sequence: TGCGCCAGCACCGAAGAGGGACAGGGAATCGACGAGCAGTACTTC.

This rearrangement joins TRBV5-1 to TRBJ2-5, with D perhaps TRBD1 (6 bases). V was clipped by 4 bases and J by 4 bases, with 14 bases between them. This CDR3 region has 14 residues. From germline, CDR1 is SGHRS and CDR2 YFSETQ. CDR3 protein: CASSVQGVGETQYF. The CDR3 DNA sequence: TGCGCCAGCAGCGTACAGGGTGTTGGAGAGACCCAGTACTTC.

This rearrangement joins TRBV7-2 to TRBJ2-2, with 8 nucleotides matching TRBD1. With 1 base clipped from V and 6 bases from J, the junction kept 13 bases outside the gene matches. The germline V gene has CDR1 SGHTA and CDR2 FQGNSA. The CDR3 loop spans 18 amino acids. CDR3 in DNA: TGTGCCAGCAGCTTAGTGGGTCGGCCAGGGGGCCGGGCCGGGGAGCTGTTTTTT. This encodes CASSLVGRPGGRAGELFF.

This clone was counted a single time. V is TRBV11-2 and J is TRBJ2-1, with D possibly being TRBD2 (6 bases). V lost 5 bases, J lost 4 bases, and 24 bases lay in between. Per the germline V gene, CDR1 is SGHAT and CDR2 is FQNNGV. This CDR3 region has 18 residues. In DNA form, the CDR3 reads TGTGCCAGCAGCATAAGGAATTGGAGGGCCGGAGATTACAATGAGCAGTTCTTC. This gives the protein CASSIRNWRAGDYNEQFF.

CDR3 sequence reads: CASSVKAGGLQYF. The CDR3 bases are TGTGCCAGCAGCGTCAAGGCGGGAGGTCTTCAGTACTTC. The genes are TRBV7-2 and TRBJ2-4, with TRBD2 matching 8 bases. The CDR3 spans 13 residues. Germline CDR1 and CDR2: SGHTA and FQGNSA. V was pared by 5 bases and J by 11 bases, with 8 bases of the junction left unmatched.

The CDR3: CASSLDQGQLRGQYF. The CDR3 DNA reads as TGTGCCAGCAGCTTAGATCAGGGACAGCTTAGGGGGCAGTACTTC. V and J are TRBV11-2 and TRBJ2-7; TRBD1 matches at 7 bases. The CDR3 extends over 15 amino acids. The V and J ends lost 0 bases and 9 bases, in that order; junction bases with no gene match: 11. CDR1 and CDR2 from the germline V gene are SGHAT and FQNNGV.

V gene TRBV19 combines with J gene TRBJ2-1; 8 nucleotides match TRBD2. Germline values: CDR1 LNHDA, CDR2 SQIVND (reference sequence). After removal of 6 bases from V and 6 bases from J, the junction contained 16 bases not matched to a gene. The CDR3 is 17 residues long. The chain's CDR3 is CASRLSPWREEANEQFF. For the CDR3, the DNA is TGTGCCAGTAGGCTGTCCCCGTGGCGGGAGGAGGCCAATGAGCAGTTCTTC.

The CDR3, as DNA: TGTGCCAGTAAACAGGACTTTAACTATGGCTACACCTTC. This gives the protein CASKQDFNYGYTF. The chain uses TRBV6-5 and TRBJ1-2, with a weak D call TRBD1 (5 bases). The CDR3 sequence is 13 residues long. Germline assignment: CDR1 MNHEY and CDR2 SVGAGI. V lost 9 bases to trimming and J lost 1 base, with 12 bases between them.

This clone was detected once. The gene calls are TRBV4-1 and TRBJ1-2, with 8 bases aligning to TRBD1. J gave up 1 base and V 0 bases, and 4 bases lay outside the gene matches. This CDR3 has 16 residues. Germline CDR1 MGHRA, CDR2 YSYEKL. CDR3 bases: TGCGCCAGCAGCCAAGATCGGGACAGGCGTAACTATGGCTACACCTTC. The encoded protein is CASSQDRDRRNYGYTF.

The rearrangement uses TRBV5-1 and TRBJ1-3; 8 nucleotides agree with TRBD1. The CDR3 totals 15 residues. Germline V lookup: CDR1 SGHRS, CDR2 YFSETQ. J gave up 4 bases and V 4 bases, and 7 bases lay outside the gene matches. The CDR3, as DNA: TGCGCCAGCAGCAACGGACAGGGATCCGGAAACACCATATATTTT. Its translation is CASSNGQGSGNTIYF.

V gene TRBV7-9 combines with J gene TRBJ2-7; 8 positions match TRBD2. The CDR3 is made up of 15 amino acids. Germline-derived CDR1 and CDR2 are SEHNR and FQNEAQ (reference sequence). V lost 5 bases and J lost 3; bases outside the gene matches: 9. The CDR3 DNA reads TGTGCCAGCAGCCCGGGAGGGGCATACTTCTACGAGCAGTACTTC. It translates to CASSPGGAYFYEQYF. Full variable domain (outside the CDR3, taken from reference TRBV7-9 and TRBJ2-7): DTGVSQNPRHKITKRGQNVTFRCDPISEHNRLYWYRQTLGQGPEFLTYFQNEAQLEKSRLLSDRFSAERPKGSFSTLEIQRTEQGDSAMYLCASSPGGAYFYEQYFGPGTRLTVT.

The DNA for the CDR3 is TGCAGCGTTGACCTCGACAGGGACTACAATGAGCAGTTCTTC. It yields the protein CSVDLDRDYNEQFF. The chain combines TRBV29-1 with TRBJ2-1, with TRBD1 matching 7 bases. Germline assignment: CDR1 SQVTM and CDR2 ANQGSEA. J gave up 3 bases and V 3 bases, and 5 bases lay outside the gene matches. This CDR3 has 14 residues.

V usage is TRBV10-3 and J usage is TRBJ1-4, with D tentatively TRBD1 (6 bases). The V and J ends lost 6 bases and 3 bases respectively, with 8 bases between them. The CDR3 has 13 amino acids. CDR1 is ENHRY and CDR2 is SYGVKD in the germline V gene. The CDR3 DNA is TGTGCCATCAGGGGGGCGGCTAATGAAAAACTGTTTTTT. Its protein product is CAIRGAANEKLFF.

Remarks on this clone: Other DNA sequences within the sample encode an identical CDR3. The chain recombines TRBV2 with TRBJ2-2; D is ambiguous. Germline V gene data show CDR1 as SNHLY and CDR2 as FYNNEI. Trimming took 6 bases from V and 2 from J, leaving 4 bases between them. There are 12 residues in the CDR3. CDR3: CASSRNTGELFF. Written as DNA, the CDR3 is TGTGCCAGCAGCCGTAACACCGGGGAGCTGTTTTTT.

The chain recombines TRBV21-1 with TRBJ2-7; the DNA was not compared with TRBD2, the D call given in the table. TRBV21-1 is a listed pseudogene. The CDR3 sequence is 14 residues long. CDR3 coding DNA: TGTGCCAGCAGCAAAGAGGGCGGAGGATACGAGCAGTACTTC. This translates into CASSKEGGGYEQYF.

The genes are TRBV6-5 and TRBJ2-2; TRBD1 is a possible D gene (6 bases). This CDR3 contains 13 residues. Germline values: CDR1 MNHEY, CDR2 SVGAGI. Trimming pared 6 bases from V and 5 bases from J, leaving 10 bases between. The CDR3 region has the DNA TGTGCCAGCAGCAGGGGAAAAACCGGGGAGCTGTTTTTT. This sequence encodes CASSRGKTGELFF.

The V and J genes are TRBV30 and TRBJ1-6; D possibly corresponds to TRBD1 (5 bases). Germline CDR1 reads GTSNPN; CDR2 reads SVGIG (reference sequence). The CDR3 covers 13 residues. With 3 bases removed from V and 10 bases from J, the gap between germline ends came to 13 bases. The CDR3 region is CAWRGGSNSPLHF. The CDR3 nucleotides are TGTGCCTGGAGGGGGGGATCTAACTCACCCCTCCACTTT.